The next 24 T cell receptor beta chains were all read from a single sample in a study of control samples from healthy donors and cancer patients. The data were produced by immunoSEQ multiplex PCR, yet TCRdb's version contains in-frame clones alone and is incomplete. The table lists under 200,000 clones, approximately 93% of them singletons, with around 8% in the top ten. The source material was blood. Receptor source: a woman between 40 and 50 years old in good health.

This clone was observed a single time. The gene calls are TRBV7-9 and TRBJ1-2; D is possibly TRBD1 (6 bases). The V gene lost 2 bases and the J gene lost 3 bases, with 7 bases spanning the gap. The CDR3 is 13 residues long. CDR1 SEHNR and CDR2 FQNEAQ come from the germline V gene (reference sequence). CDR3 in amino acids: CASSLRTDYGYTF. CDR3 nucleotide sequence: TGTGCCAGCAGCTTACGGACAGACTATGGCTACACCTTC.

The chain uses TRBV5-1 and TRBJ2-5, with 8 bases identical to TRBD1. The CDR3 loop spans 14 amino acids. Trimming removed 2 bases from V and 4 bases from J; junction bases left unmatched: 4. The germline CDR1 and CDR2 sequences are SGHRS and YFSETQ. CDR3 in amino acids: CASSFGRGRETQYF. The CDR3, as DNA: TGCGCCAGCAGCTTCGGCAGGGGGCGAGAGACCCAGTACTTC.

This chain connects TRBV20-1 to TRBJ1-2, with D maybe TRBD1 (5 bases). The CDR3 has 16 amino acids. Per the germline V gene, CDR1 is DFQATT and CDR2 is SNEGSKA (reference sequence). Trimming pared 3 bases from V and 4 bases from J, leaving 21 bases between. For the CDR3, the DNA is TGCAGTGCTAGTCGTTCTTCCGGGACCTTGGCCTATGGCTACACCTTC. This sequence encodes CSASRSSGTLAYGYTF.

With regard to this clone: Other DNA sequences in the sample encode the same CDR3. CDR3: CASSFGETQYF. The CDR3 DNA follows: TGCGCCAGCAGTTTTGGAGAGACCCAGTACTTC. V usage is TRBV5-1 and J usage is TRBJ2-5, with D unclear. The CDR3 has 11 amino acids. Germline assignment: CDR1 SGHRS and CDR2 YFSETQ. Trimming left V 5 bases short and J 4 bases short, with 6 bases between.

This clone was seen only once. V gene TRBV7-3 combines with J gene TRBJ1-3; TRBD1 matches 8 bases. This CDR3 contains 16 residues. Germline V gene data show CDR1 as SGHTA and CDR2 as FQGTGA. Losses at the gene ends were 0 bases for V and 4 bases for J; bases not matched to a gene: 5. The CDR3 DNA sequence: TGTGCCAGCAGCTTAACCCGGACAGGGTCAGGAAACACCATATATTTT. Translation gives CASSLTRTGSGNTIYF.

The gene calls are TRBV27 and TRBJ1-2; D is unresolved. The V gene lost 4 bases and the J gene lost 4 bases, with 13 bases spanning the gap. The CDR3 runs to 14 residues. Germline loops: CDR1 MNHEY, CDR2 SMNVEV (reference sequence). CDR3 in amino acids: CASSSPTWGYGYTF. CDR3 in DNA: TGTGCCAGCAGTTCTCCCACTTGGGGCTATGGCTACACCTTC.

J is TRBJ2-6 and V is TRBV5-6; D is unresolved. The CDR3 length is 15 residues. The germline CDR1 and CDR2 sequences are SGHDT and YYEEEE. The V end lost 3 bases, the J end lost 1 base, and 8 bases lay between the germline ends. CDR3: CASSWKTSGANVLTF. The CDR3 nucleotides are TGTGCCAGCAGCTGGAAGACGTCTGGGGCCAACGTCCTGACTTTC.

The chain has TRBV3-1 (or the pseudogene TRBV3-2) and TRBJ1-5, with D hard to call. The CDR3 consists of 14 residues. V was shortened by 0 bases and J by 4 bases, with 7 bases between the two germline ends. Germline V CDR1 and CDR2: LGHDT, YNNKEL (reference sequence). The CDR3 bases are TGTGCCAGCAGCCAAGATTGGAGTAATCAGCCCCAGCATTTT. This translates into CASSQDWSNQPQHF.

The V call is TRBV30, the J call TRBJ1-5; D gene ambiguous. With 0 bases removed from V and 1 base from J, the gap between germline ends came to 10 bases. The CDR3 has 15 residues. From germline, CDR1 is GTSNPN and CDR2 SVGIG (reference sequence). CDR3 residues: CAWSVLRGSNQPQHF. CDR3 DNA sequence: TGTGCCTGGAGTGTACTCCGGGGAAGCAATCAGCCCCAGCATTTT.

CDR3 nucleotide sequence: TGTGCCAGTAGTGCTCGGGGTTACCAAGAGACCCAGTACTTC. It yields the protein CASSARGYQETQYF. The rearrangement uses TRBV19 and TRBJ2-5, with D possibly matching TRBD2 (5 bases). The CDR3 is 14 amino acids. Looked up from germline, CDR1 is LNHDA and CDR2 is SQIVND (reference sequence). V lost 5 bases, J lost 0 bases, and 10 bases lay in between.

The rearrangement links TRBV6-5 to TRBJ2-5; 8 bases are a match to TRBD1. Per germline, CDR1 MNHEY and CDR2 SVGAGI. The CDR3 totals 14 residues. Germline trimming cut 5 bases from V and 7 bases from J; bases unmatched to any gene: 9. In DNA form, the CDR3 reads TGTGCCAGCAGTAAGCCAGGGGGCTTGGGGACCCAGTACTTC. Protein: CASSKPGGLGTQYF.

V is TRBV4-1 and J is TRBJ1-2; D ambiguous. Looked up from germline, CDR1 is MGHRA and CDR2 is YSYEKL. The CDR3 covers 16 residues. V gave up 0 bases and J gave up 2 bases, with 13 bases separating them. The CDR3 region is CASSQDPRTANYGYTF. The CDR3 DNA follows: TGCGCCAGCAGCCAAGATCCGAGGACGGCGAACTATGGCTACACCTTC.

This chain joins TRBV7-2 and TRBJ1-1; TRBD1 matches at 7 bases. This CDR3 has 15 residues. V dropped 2 bases and J dropped 0; count of bases not matched to a gene: 3. Per the germline V gene, CDR1 is SGHTA and CDR2 is FQGNSA. The CDR3 sequence is CASSLRGQMNTEAFF. CDR3 nucleotide sequence: TGTGCCAGCAGCTTACGGGGACAGATGAACACTGAAGCTTTCTTT. The full variable domain, with the rest looked up from reference TRBV7-2 and TRBJ1-1, is GAGVSQSPSNKVTEKGKDVELRCDPISGHTALYWYRQSLGQGLEFLIYFQGNSAPDKSGLPSDRFSAERTGGSVSTLTIQRTQQEDSAVYLCASSLRGQMNTEAFFGQGTRLTVV.

The gene calls are TRBV25-1 and TRBJ2-3; TRBD1 is a possible D gene (5 bases). The ends were cut back, 6 bases at V and 1 base at J, with 11 bases in the middle. The CDR3 loop spans 14 amino acids. Germline CDR1 and CDR2: MGHDK and SYGVNS. The CDR3 coding sequence is TGTGCCAGCAGCGACAGTGGAGGCACAGATACGCAGTATTTT. This gives the protein CASSDSGGTDTQYF.

This chain joins TRBV7-2 and TRBJ2-7; a weak D match, TRBD1 (6 bases). Germline CDR1 and CDR2: SGHTA and FQGNSA. The CDR3 extends over 17 amino acids. The V end lost 4 bases, the J end lost 5 bases, and 24 bases lay between the germline ends. The CDR3 DNA is TGTGCCAGCAGCTCGGGACAAGCCCCCGGAATACCCGACGAGCAGTACTTC. It is translated as CASSSGQAPGIPDEQYF. The whole variable domain, remainder taken from reference TRBV7-2 and TRBJ2-7, is GAGVSQSPSNKVTEKGKDVELRCDPISGHTALYWYRQSLGQGLEFLIYFQGNSAPDKSGLPSDRFSAERTGGSVSTLTIQRTQQEDSAVYLCASSSGQAPGIPDEQYFGPGTRLTVT.

The chain recombines TRBV7-2 with TRBJ2-7; 7 bases are a match to TRBD1. The CDR3 has 14 amino acids. The germline V gene has CDR1 SGHTA and CDR2 FQGNSA. V lost 2 bases and J lost 3; bases outside the gene matches: 4. The CDR3 DNA sequence: TGTGCCAGCAGCTTACAGACAGGGAGCTACGAGCAGTACTTC. Translated, it gives CASSLQTGSYEQYF.

The J gene is TRBJ2-3, the V gene TRBV27, with D uncertain. Trimming took 7 bases from V and 10 from J, leaving 24 bases between them. Germline CDR1 MNHEY, CDR2 SMNVEV (reference sequence). CDR3 length: 15 residues. CDR3 in DNA: TGTGCCAGCAAACCATCTTGGCAGGACGGGTCGGCGCAGTATTTT. Its protein product is CASKPSWQDGSAQYF.

This clone occurred once. The genes are TRBV19 and TRBJ1-3, with D uncertain. Germline lookup yields CDR1 LNHDA and CDR2 SQIVND (reference sequence). The V gene lost 4 bases and the J gene lost 0 bases, with 10 bases spanning the gap. The CDR3 consists of 15 residues. In nucleotides, the CDR3 is TGTGCCAGTAGTACAGGACCGCTCTCTGGAAACACCATATATTTT. Translating it yields CASSTGPLSGNTIYF.

By share, this clone ranks as medium-sized. DNA for the CDR3: TGTGCCAGCAGTTATTGGGAGCGGGGGGAAGATGAGCAGTTCTTC. Encoded protein: CASSYWERGEDEQFF. V usage is TRBV6-2 or TRBV6-3 and J usage is TRBJ2-1; TRBD2 matches at 9 bases. CDR1 is MNHEY and CDR2 is SVGEGT in the germline V gene. The CDR3 covers 15 residues. Losses at the gene ends were 3 bases for V and 8 bases for J; bases not matched to a gene: 8.

The V call is TRBV14, the J call TRBJ1-6; D is unclear. V lost 2 bases and J lost 14, with 10 bases in between. Germline V gives CDR1 SGHDN, CDR2 FVKESK. This CDR3 has 12 residues. This CDR3 reads CASSQSTFTLHF. The CDR3, as DNA: TGTGCCAGCAGCCAATCCACCTTCACCCTCCACTTT.

The chain links TRBV27 to TRBJ2-2; D perhaps matches TRBD1 (6 bases). The V gene lost 2 bases and the J gene lost 4 bases, with 8 bases spanning the gap. The CDR3 consists of 14 residues. Germline V gives CDR1 MNHEY, CDR2 SMNVEV (reference sequence). DNA for the CDR3: TGTGCCAGCAGTTTAAACAGGGTCACCGGGGAGCTGTTTTTT. It is translated as CASSLNRVTGELFF.

The chain joins TRBV7-8 to TRBJ2-2; D may be TRBD1 (6 bases). Trimming stripped 1 base from V and 5 bases from J, with 11 bases between. In germline, CDR1 is SGHVS, CDR2 FQNEAQ. The CDR3 spans 15 residues. The CDR3 spells CASSLVSGATGELFF. CDR3 nucleotides: TGTGCCAGCAGCTTAGTTTCAGGGGCAACCGGGGAGCTGTTTTTT.

The chain carries TRBV10-3 and TRBJ1-3; D perhaps matches TRBD1 (5 bases). Trimming stripped 3 bases from V and 0 bases from J, with 9 bases between. The germline CDR1 and CDR2 sequences are ENHRY and SYGVKD. The CDR3 extends over 15 amino acids. The CDR3 DNA reads TGTGCCATCAGTGACCCAACAGGCTCTGGAAACACCATATATTTT. This codes for CAISDPTGSGNTIYF.

The V gene is TRBV3-1 (or the pseudogene TRBV3-2), the J gene TRBJ1-3; D is perhaps TRBD1 (5 bases). The CDR3 runs to 16 residues. Germline loops: CDR1 LGHDT, CDR2 YNNKEL (reference sequence). The V and J ends lost 4 bases and 3 bases respectively, with 16 bases between them. The CDR3 bases are TGTGCCAGCAGCCCATCGGGACCTCGGTTTGGAAACACCATATATTTT. The encoded protein is CASSPSGPRFGNTIYF.